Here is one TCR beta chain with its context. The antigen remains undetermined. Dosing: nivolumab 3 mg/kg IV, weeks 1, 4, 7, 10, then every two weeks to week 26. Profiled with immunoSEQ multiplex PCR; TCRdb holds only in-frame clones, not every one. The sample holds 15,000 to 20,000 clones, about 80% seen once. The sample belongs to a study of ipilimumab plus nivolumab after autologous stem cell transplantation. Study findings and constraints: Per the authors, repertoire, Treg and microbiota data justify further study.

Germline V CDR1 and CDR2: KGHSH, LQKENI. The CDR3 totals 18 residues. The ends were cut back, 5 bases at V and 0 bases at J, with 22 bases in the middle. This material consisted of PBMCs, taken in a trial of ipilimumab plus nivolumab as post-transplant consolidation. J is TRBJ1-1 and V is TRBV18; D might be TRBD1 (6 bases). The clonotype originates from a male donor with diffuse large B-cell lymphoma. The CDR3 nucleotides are TGTGCCAGCTCAATTTTTGACCTGGGGACACCCATGAACACTGAAGCTTTCTTT. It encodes CASSIFDLGTPMNTEAFF.